This T cell receptor beta chain derives from a study of blood T cells in healthy people across ages. Together with a sample-barcoded 5' primer, a J-beta primer mix was included in a second PCR lasting about 6 to 11 cycles. TCRdb independently ran MiXCR on the 5' RACE reads; one entry per CDR3 protein. The data hold about 930,000 distinct CDR3 sequences, with about 28% observed a single time. This clonotype was recorded many times. The CDR3 totals 14 residues. Germline V gene lookup returns CDR1 SGHTA and CDR2 FQGNSA. V lost 5 bases to trimming and J lost 5 bases, with 14 bases between them. The sample was also reused in another study, on T cells of mothers and their children.

The source of this sequence is a woman in her forties in good health. This chain joins TRBV7-2 and TRBJ2-3, with D maybe TRBD1 (5 bases). The specimen was blood. CDR3 DNA: TGTGCCAGCAGCCGACTCCAAGGGGTAGATACGCAGTATTTT. It is translated as CASSRLQGVDTQYF.